This T cell receptor (beta chain) was documented in a study of Ad26.COV2.S vaccination and SARS-CoV-2 variants. Regarding the study as a whole: Greater spike-specific TCR breadth was seen in vaccine recipients than in placebo recipients. Vaccinees and placebo recipients showed similar non-spike TCR breadth.

This sample's treatment: some 19 received Ad26.COV2.S at low or high dose, single or two shots; about 5 received placebo; per-sample allocation not given. Samples were taken on day 63 after the first vaccine or placebo injection. A Boston adult aged 18-55 years was the donor. Profiling relied on immunoSEQ multiplex PCR, and the TCRdb table lists in-frame clones only, not all of them. Altogether 250,000 or so clones are present, around 85% being singletons, with the ten largest covering roughly 3%. With regard to this clone: Its antigen is unidentified.

The material sequenced was peripheral blood, taken in a trial of Ad26.COV2.S vaccine versus placebo. The sequence was collected from a person between 18 and 59 years old who received the Ad26.COV2.S COVID-19 vaccine or a placebo.

The CDR3 DNA reads TGTGCCAGCAGGGGGCGAGGGTCTGGGGCCAACGTCCTGACTTTC. Its protein product is CASRGRGSGANVLTF. This chain connects TRBV7-9 to TRBJ2-6; D is possibly TRBD1 or TRBD2 (5 bases each). Trimming stripped 6 bases from V and 1 base from J, with 10 bases between. Germline CDR1 is SEHNR and CDR2 is FQNEAQ (reference sequence). The CDR3 is 15 amino acids.